Listed below are T cell receptor beta chains from one sample, sequenced in a study of CD8 T cells in ankylosing spondylitis. TCRdb re-analysed the 5' RACE reads in MiXCR, keeping a single row per CDR3 protein. The profile shows 200,000 to 300,000 distinct CDR3 sequences, roughly a third of them singletons. The source material was blood, either unsorted or a sorted T cell fraction (not recorded which). The receptors derive from a male donor with ankylosing spondylitis or in good health (not recorded which). The CDR3 runs from the conserved cysteine through the conserved F or W. The D gene is left open where the match is weak. Clone size is given for some rows only: seen once, a few or many times, or a class if the clone is expanded.

CDR3nt,CDR3aa,abundance,d_gene,v_gene,j_gene
TGTGCCAGCAGTTTCCCAGGGGGGTCCTACAATGAGCAGTTCTTC,CASSFPGGSYNEQFF,NA,NA,TRBV27,TRBJ2-1
TGCGCCAGCAGCCACGGGACAGGGGATGGTGAGCAGTTCTTC,CASSHGTGDGEQFF,NA,TRBD1,TRBV5-1,TRBJ2-1
TGTGCCAGCAGTCAGAACTACAATGAGCAGTTCTTC,CASSQNYNEQFF,NA,NA,TRBV12-3/TRBV12-4,TRBJ2-1
TGTGCCAGCTCACCACTGTACTCCGGGACGGCCGATGAAAAACTGTTTTTT,CASSPLYSGTADEKLFF,NA,NA,TRBV18,TRBJ1-4
TGTGCCAGCACTAGGACGAACACAGATACGCAGTATTTT,CASTRTNTDTQYF,NA,NA,TRBV6-1,TRBJ2-3
TGCAGCGCCTACCGGGACAGCTCCTACGAGCAGTACTTC,CSAYRDSSYEQYF,few,TRBD1,TRBV29-1,TRBJ2-7
TGTGCCACGCTCGGGGGCGGCAATCAGCCCCAGCATTTT,CATLGGGNQPQHF,NA,NA,TRBV10-3,TRBJ1-5
TGTGCCAGCAGCCAAACCACTAGCGGGAACAATGAGCAGTTCTTC,CASSQTTSGNNEQFF,NA,TRBD2,TRBV3-1,TRBJ2-1
TGTGCCAGCAGCTTACAACAGGGGGCTTACGAGCAGTACTTC,CASSLQQGAYEQYF,many,TRBD1,TRBV7-9,TRBJ2-7
TGCAGTGCTAGTTTGGGGTTTGGAACCACCATATATTTT,CSASLGFGTTIYF,NA,NA,TRBV20-1,TRBJ1-3
TGCAGTGCTAAAAGAGATAGCAATCAGCCCCAGCATTTT,CSAKRDSNQPQHF,NA,NA,TRBV20-1,TRBJ1-5
TGTGCCAGCAGTTCAATACAGGGGACAGGGGGACAGCCCCAGCATTTT,CASSSIQGTGGQPQHF,NA,TRBD1,TRBV28,TRBJ1-5
TGTGCCAGCAGGGATAGCGGGGGCACAGATACGCAGTATTTT,CASRDSGGTDTQYF,NA,TRBD2,TRBV3-1,TRBJ2-3
TGTGCCATCAGTGAGTCAGCAGGGGGTAACACTGAAGCTTTCTTT,CAISESAGGNTEAFF,few,TRBD1,TRBV10-3,TRBJ1-1
TGTGCCAGCAGCTTGGCCTTGTCCGGCACAGATACGCAGTATTTT,CASSLALSGTDTQYF,NA,NA,TRBV5-8,TRBJ2-3
TGTGCCAGCCAGCTTGGCGGTTCGGACTTC,CASQLGGSDF,few,NA,TRBV12-3/TRBV12-4,TRBJ1-2
TGTGCCAGCAGGGCGAGAAGCTCCTACGAGCAGTACTTC,CASRARSSYEQYF,once,NA,TRBV27,TRBJ2-7
TGCGCCAGCAGTTTTGGACTAGCGGGGGGCGCCTACCAAGAGACCCAGTACTTC,CASSFGLAGGAYQETQYF,NA,TRBD2,TRBV5-1,TRBJ2-5
TGCAGCGTTGCGACACGGGGCACAGATACGCAGTATTTT,CSVATRGTDTQYF,few,NA,TRBV29-1,TRBJ2-3
TGCGCCAGCAGCTTGGCCCGGGTGTCCTACAATGAGCAGTTCTTC,CASSLARVSYNEQFF,few,NA,TRBV5-1,TRBJ2-1
TGTGCCATCAGTGAGGGGTCTGCTAATGAAAAACTGTTTTTT,CAISEGSANEKLFF,few,NA,TRBV10-3,TRBJ1-4
TGTGCCAGCAGTTTAATTCCGGGAGCGAACACTGAAGCTTTCTTT,CASSLIPGANTEAFF,NA,NA,TRBV12-3/TRBV12-4,TRBJ1-1
TGTGCCAGCAGCTTGCTCCAGGGGGTAGGTTCACCCCTCCACTTT,CASSLLQGVGSPLHF,NA,TRBD1,TRBV5-5,TRBJ1-6
TGTGCCAGCAGCGAACGGACAGCGGTGAGGACAGATACGCAGTATTTT,CASSERTAVRTDTQYF,many,NA,TRBV7-8,TRBJ2-3
TGTGCCAGCAGCGTGACTCCTGCGCTACAAGAGACCCAGTACTTC,CASSVTPALQETQYF,NA,NA,TRBV9,TRBJ2-5